This T cell receptor (beta chain) was recorded in a study of cytomegalovirus exposure and HLA in healthy donors (dated 2017 in TCRdb). General notes on the study: According to an earlier analysis of 587 of the donors, about 170 million T cells yielded roughly 100 million unique TCR beta sequences and 276 Gb of sequence data. Among 350 to 400 genotyped donors of the cohort, an average of roughly 240,000 unique TCR beta nucleotide sequences were sequenced per donor, roughly 18% of them non-productive. Every discovery cohort repertoire had been produced on one sequencing platform. The later analysis used no new phenotypic data to find candidate immune exposures, relying instead on TCR beta sequences and their occurrence across donors. In a later analysis, previously published TCR beta repertoires from 600 to 850 donors were re-analyzed and high-resolution HLA genotyping was added so that TCR occurrence patterns could be studied. The study aimed to test whether signatures of past pathogen exposure could be identified by cataloging public T cell receptors. Roughly five DR-DQ haplotypes were handled as single units for association and clustering, since linkage in the cohort was strong. In addition to the first cohort of 666 subjects, a separate validation cohort of 120 different subjects was used. The number of typed donors differed by locus: roughly 629-630 for A, B, C, DRB1 and DQB1; 500 to 550 for DQA1; approximately 610 for DPA1; and roughly 450 for DPB1. The T cell repertoires of roughly 660 subjects were profiled by immunosequencing and related to cytomegalovirus serostatus. An early release that covered about 600 HLA-typed donors contained approximately 300 gigabases of sequencing data and some 87 million unique TCR sequences. Class I and class II HLA loci were covered by the typing at four-digit resolution. An earlier analysis of approximately 500 of the donors applied high-throughput TCR beta sequencing to assess whether each TCR beta V gene segment acted as functional or pseudogenic. Donor age, sex, ethnicity and CMV serostatus were compiled alongside the repertoire data. Among the roughly 400 genotyped donors, around 81% belonged to the genetic ancestry cluster associated with self-reported Caucasian donors. A later genetic analysis took genome-wide SNP genotypes for about three fifths of the roughly 670 donors and used that subset as a discovery cohort. High-throughput TCR immunosequencing, statistical association of individual TCRs with disease status, and machine learning were combined to predict cytomegalovirus infection status.

Summary of the overall study and its limitations: In this cohort, only TCR beta chains were sequenced, and detectable features were limited by the absence of alpha or paired-chain data. In an earlier analysis of more than 500 of the donors, most TCR beta V segments appeared in productive rearrangements about 90% or about 30% of the time, broadly matching IMGT annotations. The authors suggested that the approach could potentially be generalized to other disease states and immunological phenotypes. Because the 87-base-pair reads could not distinguish some IMGT-functional V segments, including TRBV6-2 and TRBV6-3, those segments were excluded. A further reported finding was that TCR beta sequences accurately predicted the HLA-A and HLA-B alleles for most subjects in the first cohort. CMV serostatus was the only immune exposure information available for the cohort. HLA typing was unavailable for some donors at each locus, so association tests used only the typed subset. A group of highly shared sequence variants was considered likely to be a technical artifact of the sequencing pipeline. Cytomegalovirus status was reported to be diagnosed by the classifier with high specificity and sensitivity in both the original and validation cohorts. About 17 rarely observed V segments, including chromosome 9 orphons, were excluded from the earlier analysis of 550 to 700 of the donors because counts were too low. Sequencing depth was assumed to be roughly uniform across donors in the presence/absence analyses, though that assumption may not hold. In a later analysis, several top co-occurrence clusters were reported to appear linked to parvovirus B19, influenza, CMV and Epstein-Barr virus. A few of the identified cytomegalovirus-associated TCR beta chains were confirmed in vitro to be specific for cytomegalovirus antigens. Most TCR sequences were seen in very few donors, while some public TCRs were found in many individuals. According to a later analysis, most CMV-associated TCR beta chains appeared to be HLA-restricted, and the HLA associations seemed to be driven largely by CMV exposure. According to a later analysis, TCR association rates differed among HLA loci, with DRB1 alleles showing the most associated TCRs and HLA-C alleles showing the fewest. Linkage disequilibrium might explain the correlated functional status among segregating V segments, but an unknown experimental factor could not be excluded. In a later analysis, HLA-associated TCR beta chains showed more clonal expansion and lower generation probabilities than non-associated chains that were equally common. According to a later genetic analysis, donors in an Asian-associated ancestry cluster had fewer N-insertions in productive TCRs than the approximately 650-donor mean. The study gave a list of under 200 TCR beta chains associated with cytomegalovirus. A later analysis associated about 17,000 TCR beta sequences with specific HLA alleles at a false discovery rate of 0.05. A later genetic analysis associated a missense DCLRE1C variant with V-gene and J-gene trimming of TCR beta chains, and an independent cohort replicated the association. Assigning TCR associations to individual alleles was difficult when HLA alleles, especially DR and DQ, strongly co-occurred.

Library preparation was by the immunoSEQ multiplex PCR assay. The multiplex PCR relied on a mix of 60 forward primers for TCR Vbeta segments and 13 reverse primers for TCR Jbeta segments. A multiplex PCR assay on genomic DNA amplified the CDR3 region of rearranged TCR beta genes. The amplified TCR beta libraries were sequenced on the Illumina HiSeq System as 87-base-pair reads. Regarding the original processing steps: In a later analysis, around 80 million unique TCR beta chains were counted across the approximately 620 repertoires, and roughly 9.9 million of these chains were shared by at least two donors. Raw reads were error-corrected and collapsed into unique sequences by a nearest-neighbor algorithm in which closely related sequences were merged to remove PCR and sequencing errors. CDR3 sequences were aligned to IMGT reference sequences to assign V, D and J gene segments. For a sequence to be retained, at least a six-nucleotide match to both a V gene segment and a J gene segment was required. Rearrangements were classified as productive when the CDR3 lacked stop codons and remained in frame with V and J, and all other rearrangements were classified as non-productive. Following IMGT convention, CDR3 was defined as the stretch from the second conserved V-encoded cysteine to the conserved J-encoded phenylalanine. In an earlier analysis of roughly 610 of the donors, sequences lacking an unambiguous match to a single V gene segment were excluded. An earlier analysis of fewer than 750 of the donors classified V segments as functional when productive rearrangements were above 56.7% and as segregating when the standard deviation between donors was above 5%. To diagnose cytomegalovirus status from the catalog of TCR beta chain sequences, a statistical classification framework was built. In a later analysis, V and J genes were assigned by comparing TCR nucleotide sequences against IMGT/GENE-DB human TR gene sequences. A later analysis assigned CDR3 sequences and most-parsimonious VDJ recombination scenarios with the TCRdist pipeline. In a later analysis, each TCR beta chain was defined by its CDR3 amino acid sequence together with its V-gene family, and reads lacking a unique V-gene family were excluded. As a way to deal with suspected cross-contamination and a sequencing artifact, a later analysis dropped 640 or so nucleotide sequences that were highly shared and had low generation probability. In a later analysis, a clonal expansion index for each public chain was calculated from normalized within-repertoire ranks of inferred template counts. Generation probabilities in a later analysis came from a VDJ recombination model fitted to out-of-frame rearrangements, and those results were checked against IGoR. In a later analysis, hypergeometric tests were used to score TCR-TCR, TCR-HLA and TCR-CMV co-occurrence, with a repertoire-size bias correction applied to TCR pairs. To estimate false discovery rates, a later analysis permuted the HLA or CMV assignments 20 times. In a later analysis, co-occurring TCRs were grouped using DBSCAN, with TCRdist sequence similarity added in when clustering inside HLA-allele-positive subsets. Co-occurrence clustering excluded repertoires with fewer than 30,000 or more than 120,000 public chains, plus five with anomalous nucleotide sharing. Here the immuneACCESS table is served through TCRdb, limited to in-frame sequences with V and J called. Missing clones are a known gap in these copies; in checked studies unresolved V genes cover under half, and the rest lacks a known reason. That table furnishes V, J and clone size, whereas the DNA furnished D and trimming. For this sample the table gives some 93,000 clones, of which approximately 81% were detected only once. Of the sample, less than 3.5% is held by the ten largest clones.

This clone was seen a handful of times. Its antigen is still unknown. No much larger clone exists at a distance of one base, and base qualities are not known. The cohort comprised fewer than 750 healthy bone marrow donors. Cohort members were all nominally healthy when sampled, although unrecorded immune exposures were likely present. The donor tested CMV seronegative and was one of the 352 seronegative cohort members. Every donor gave a peripheral blood sample, and the peripheral blood mononuclear cells from that sample were used for TCR beta sequencing. The Qiagen DNeasy Blood Extraction Kit was used to extract genomic DNA from the blood cell samples. Taken from cysteine to phenylalanine, the CDR3 has 15 residues. CDR3 DNA only is kept here, 45 bases in frame from base 1. The junction carries 12 bases between V and J, which are trimmed by 4 bases and 2 bases respectively. According to the germline V gene, CDR1 reads SGHDT and CDR2 reads YYEEEE.

The rearrangement joined TRBV5-6 to TRBJ2-2, with TRBD1 perhaps the D gene, on 5 matching bases. The material sequenced was PBMCs. The origin of this receptor is a woman aged 40 to 49 in good health and CMV-seronegative. The nucleotide sequence reads TGTGCCAGCAGCCCACTCGACAGAAACACCGGGGAGCTGTTTTTT. Its amino acids are CASSPLDRNTGELFF.